The rows below give T cell receptor beta chains drawn from one sample of a study of blood T cell repertoires in COVID-19. Method: immunoSEQ multiplex PCR; TCRdb's copy keeps in-frame clones and lacks some. The sample shows approximately 74,000 clones, roughly 90% of them seen only once. The source material was peripheral blood. Receptors were obtained from a woman aged 60-70 years with acute or convalescent COVID-19. The CDR3 runs from the conserved cysteine through the conserved F or W. D genes are given only for firm matches. Expanded clones get a size class; other rows say once, few or many, or leave the size out.

>TRBJ1-2|14|once|TRBV18|TRBD1
CASSPGTGAYGYTF
TGTGCCAGCTCACCAGGGACAGGGGCCTATGGCTACACCTTC
>TRBJ2-2|13|-|TRBV6-5|-
CATRQANTGELFF
TGTGCCACAAGACAAGCGAACACCGGGGAGCTGTTTTTT
>TRBJ2-2|14|-|TRBV6-2/TRBV6-3|TRBD2
CASSLAGPSGELFF
TGTGCCAGCAGTCTAGCGGGGCCCTCCGGGGAGCTGTTTTTT
>TRBJ1-2|15|-|TRBV7-9|-
CASSLDGLIGYGYTF
TGTGCCAGCAGCTTAGACGGACTTATAGGATATGGCTACACCTTC
>TRBJ1-2|14|-|TRBV2|-
CASSVVQGYYGYTF
TGTGCCAGCAGTGTGGTTCAGGGGTATTATGGCTACACCTTC
>TRBJ1-4|15|few|TRBV28|TRBD1
CASMIGGADNEKLFF
TGTGCCAGCATGATAGGGGGCGCGGATAATGAAAAACTGTTTTTT
>TRBJ2-3|15|-|TRBV5-6|-
CASSLGLAAADTQYF
TGTGCCAGCAGCTTGGGGCTGGCGGCGGCAGATACGCAGTATTTT
>TRBJ2-5|14|-|TRBV11-1|-
CASSSRTGGETQYF
TGTGCCAGCAGCTCCCGGACCGGAGGGGAGACCCAGTACTTC
>TRBJ2-3|19|few|TRBV10-1|-
CASSESSIGSSINTDTQYF
TGCGCCAGCAGTGAGTCGAGTATAGGGAGTTCCATAAACACAGATACGCAGTATTTT
>TRBJ2-1|18|-|TRBV5-1|TRBD2
CASSLAGSGTSMYNEQFF
TGCGCCAGCAGCTTGGCAGGGTCCGGGACTAGCATGTACAATGAGCAGTTCTTC
>TRBJ1-3|15|once|TRBV18|-
CASSKGAPTGNTIYF
TGTGCCAGCTCAAAAGGGGCCCCAACTGGAAACACCATATATTTT
>TRBJ1-6|16|-|TRBV11-2|TRBD1
CASRRPGQGHNSPLHF
TGTGCCAGCAGACGCCCGGGACAGGGTCACAATTCACCCCTCCACTTT
>TRBJ2-3|16|-|TRBV19|TRBD1
CASSSWTGGSADTQYF
TGTGCCAGTAGTTCTTGGACAGGGGGCTCGGCAGATACGCAGTATTTT
>TRBJ2-1|10|-|TRBV29-1|-
CSVGTIEQFF
TGCAGCGTTGGGACTATTGAGCAGTTCTTC
>TRBJ1-6|16|-|TRBV10-2|TRBD1
CASSEGQGAWNSPLHF
TGCGCCAGCAGTGAGGGCCAGGGGGCATGGAATTCACCCCTCCACTTT
>TRBJ1-1|14|-|TRBV5-1|-
CASSPGGSSTEAFF
TGCGCCAGCAGCCCCGGGGGATCGAGCACTGAAGCTTTCTTT
>TRBJ1-3|16|-|TRBV6-1|-
CASSERERFSGNTIYF
TGTGCCAGCAGTGAGAGGGAGCGGTTCTCTGGAAACACCATATATTTT
>TRBJ1-3|18|-|TRBV4-1|-
CASSQDKFGTLHLNTIYF
TGCGCCAGCAGCCAAGATAAGTTTGGGACACTTCATCTCAACACCATATATTTT
>TRBJ1-2|13|once|TRBV12-3/TRBV12-4|TRBD1
CASKGGAAYGYTF
TGTGCCAGCAAAGGGGGCGCTGCATATGGCTACACCTTC
>TRBJ1-2|15|-|TRBV7-9|-
CASSLASRDFYGYTF
TGTGCCAGCAGCTTAGCCAGCAGGGACTTCTATGGCTACACCTTC
>TRBJ1-1|12|-|TRBV5-6|-
CASSFGDTEAFF
TGTGCCAGCAGCTTCGGGGACACTGAAGCTTTCTTT
>TRBJ2-3|11|-|TRBV20-1|-
CSASLGDTQYF
TGCAGTGCTAGTCTCGGAGATACGCAGTATTTT
>TRBJ2-2|14|-|TRBV28|TRBD1
CASTGQGATGELFF
TGTGCCAGCACCGGACAGGGGGCGACCGGGGAGCTGTTTTTT
>TRBJ2-2|16|-|TRBV7-8|-
CASSFLRGVGPGELFF
TGTGCCAGCAGCTTTCTTAGGGGTGTGGGCCCCGGGGAGCTGTTTTTT
>TRBJ1-2|13|-|TRBV30|TRBD1
CACATGGIYGYTF
TGTGCCTGCGCGACAGGGGGCATATATGGCTACACCTTC
>TRBJ1-2|13|-|TRBV5-1|-
CASSWGRGNGYTF
TGCGCCAGCAGCTGGGGTAGGGGGAATGGCTACACCTTC
>TRBJ1-1|16|-|TRBV5-1|TRBD1
CASSLGTGVRGTEAFF
TGCGCCAGCAGCCTTGGGACAGGGGTCAGAGGGACTGAAGCTTTCTTT
>TRBJ2-1|17|-|TRBV7-4|TRBD1
CASSEILDRGRNGEQFF
TGTGCCAGCAGCGAAATCCTGGACAGGGGGCGCAATGGGGAGCAGTTCTTC
>TRBJ1-2|12|-|TRBV6-1|-
CASSEYRLSYTF
TGTGCCAGCAGTGAATACAGGCTTAGCTACACCTTC
>TRBJ2-2|13|-|TRBV6-2/TRBV6-3|-
CASSRTEAGELFF
TGTGCCAGCAGCCGGACAGAGGCCGGGGAGCTGTTTTTT
>TRBJ2-3|14|-|TRBV7-3|-
CASARSSGTDTQYF
TGTGCCAGCGCTCGCAGTTCCGGCACAGATACGCAGTATTTT
>TRBJ2-1|15|-|TRBV18|TRBD2
CASSQLAGDYNEQFF
TGTGCCAGCTCACAACTAGCGGGAGACTACAATGAGCAGTTCTTC
>TRBJ2-1|18|-|TRBV3-1/TRBV3-2|TRBD2
CASSQGTSGRALYNEQFF
TGTGCCAGCAGCCAAGGGACTAGCGGGAGGGCCCTCTACAATGAGCAGTTCTTC
>TRBJ1-2|13|few|TRBV28|-
CASTLDSGYGYTF
TGTGCCAGCACCCTGGACAGCGGATATGGCTACACCTTC
>TRBJ1-2|12|-|TRBV25-1|-
CASSDLNYGYTF
TGTGCCAGCAGTGACCTGAACTATGGCTACACCTTC
>TRBJ2-5|15|-|TRBV7-2|TRBD2
CASSLTSGAAGTQYF
TGTGCCAGCAGCCTGACTAGCGGGGCCGCAGGGACCCAGTACTTC
>TRBJ1-1|15|-|TRBV7-9|TRBD1
CASSSPDRLRTEAFF
TGTGCCAGCAGCTCCCCGGACAGGCTGCGCACTGAAGCTTTCTTT
>TRBJ1-5|12|-|TRBV28|TRBD1
CASSSGGQPQHF
TGTGCCAGCAGTTCAGGGGGGCAGCCCCAGCATTTT
>TRBJ2-1|17|-|TRBV7-6|TRBD2
CASSLWPSGIGGDEQFF
TGTGCCAGCAGCTTATGGCCTAGCGGGATCGGAGGGGATGAGCAGTTCTTC
>TRBJ1-1|17|-|TRBV5-4|TRBD1
CASSPQAGGWMNTEAFF
TGTGCCAGCAGCCCGCAAGCAGGGGGATGGATGAACACTGAAGCTTTCTTT
>TRBJ1-3|16|-|TRBV6-4|-
CASIITGTSSGNTIYF
TGTGCCAGCATTATTACCGGGACATCCTCTGGAAACACCATATATTTT
>TRBJ2-1|12|-|TRBV14|-
CASSQLTLEQFF
TGTGCCAGCAGCCAACTAACCCTTGAGCAGTTCTTC
>TRBJ1-5|22|-|TRBV3-1/TRBV3-2|TRBD1
CASSQGLMDSTGGYYSNQPQHF
TGTGCCAGCAGCCAAGGGCTAATGGATTCAACAGGGGGATACTATAGCAATCAGCCCCAGCATTTT
>TRBJ2-3|20|-|TRBV4-1|TRBD2
CASSQDGPGTSGISTDTQYF
TGCGCCAGCAGCCAAGATGGCCCCGGGACTAGCGGGATCAGCACAGATACGCAGTATTTT
>TRBJ1-1|14|-|TRBV2|-
CASSELSGGTEAFF
TGTGCCAGCAGTGAATTATCGGGCGGGACTGAAGCTTTCTTT